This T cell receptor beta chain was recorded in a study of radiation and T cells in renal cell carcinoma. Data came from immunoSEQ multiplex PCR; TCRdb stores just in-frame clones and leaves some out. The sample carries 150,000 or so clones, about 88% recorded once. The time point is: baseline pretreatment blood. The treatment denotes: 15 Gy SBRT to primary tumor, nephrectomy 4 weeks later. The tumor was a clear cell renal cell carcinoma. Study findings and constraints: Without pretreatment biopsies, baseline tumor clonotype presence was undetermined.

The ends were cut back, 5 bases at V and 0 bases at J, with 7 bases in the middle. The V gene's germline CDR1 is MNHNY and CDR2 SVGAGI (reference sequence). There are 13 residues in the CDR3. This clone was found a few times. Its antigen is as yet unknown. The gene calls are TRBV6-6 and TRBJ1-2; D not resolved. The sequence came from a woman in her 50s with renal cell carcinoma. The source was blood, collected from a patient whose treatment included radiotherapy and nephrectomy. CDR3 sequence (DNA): TGTGCCAGCAGTATGGCAGCTAACTATGGCTACACCTTC. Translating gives CASSMAANYGYTF.